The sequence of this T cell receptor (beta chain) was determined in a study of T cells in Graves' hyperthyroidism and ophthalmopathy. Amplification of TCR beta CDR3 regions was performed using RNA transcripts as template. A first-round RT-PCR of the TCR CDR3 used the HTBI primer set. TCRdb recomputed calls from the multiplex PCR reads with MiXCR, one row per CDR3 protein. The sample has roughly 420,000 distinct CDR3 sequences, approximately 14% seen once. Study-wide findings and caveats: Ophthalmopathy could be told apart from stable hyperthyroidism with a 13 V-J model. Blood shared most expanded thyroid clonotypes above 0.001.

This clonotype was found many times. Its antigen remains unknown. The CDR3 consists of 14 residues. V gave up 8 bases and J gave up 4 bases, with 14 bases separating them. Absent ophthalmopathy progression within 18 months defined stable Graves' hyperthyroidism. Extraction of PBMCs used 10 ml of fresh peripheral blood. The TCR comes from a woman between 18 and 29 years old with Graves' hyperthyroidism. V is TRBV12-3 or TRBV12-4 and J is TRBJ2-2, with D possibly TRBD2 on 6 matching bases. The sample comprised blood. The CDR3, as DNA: TGTGCCAGCCAAAGAGGGAGGAGCACCGGGGAGCTGTTTTTT. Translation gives CASQRGRSTGELFF.